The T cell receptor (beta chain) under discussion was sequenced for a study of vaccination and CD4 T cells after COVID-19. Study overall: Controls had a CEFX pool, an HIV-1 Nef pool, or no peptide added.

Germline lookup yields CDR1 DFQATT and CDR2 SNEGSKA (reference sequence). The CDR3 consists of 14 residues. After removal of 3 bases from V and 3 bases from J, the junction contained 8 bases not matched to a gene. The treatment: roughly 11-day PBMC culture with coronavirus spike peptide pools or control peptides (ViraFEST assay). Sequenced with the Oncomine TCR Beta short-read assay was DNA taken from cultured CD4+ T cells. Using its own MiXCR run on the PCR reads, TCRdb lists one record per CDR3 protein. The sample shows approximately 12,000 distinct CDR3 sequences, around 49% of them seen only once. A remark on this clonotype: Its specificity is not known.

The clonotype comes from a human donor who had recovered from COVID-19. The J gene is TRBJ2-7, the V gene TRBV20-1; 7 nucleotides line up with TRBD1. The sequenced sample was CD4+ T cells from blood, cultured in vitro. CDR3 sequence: CSARPDRSDYEQYF. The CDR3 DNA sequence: TGCAGTGCTAGGCCGGACAGGAGTGACTACGAGCAGTACTTC.